Following are 13 T cell receptor beta chains from one sample sequenced in a study of T-cell reconstitution after alpha-beta-depleted transplantation in children (dated by TCRdb to about 2016). Per the publication, the treatment or condition label means: allogeneic hematopoietic cell transplantation with graft depleted of TCRalphabeta T cells and CD19 B cells. The library relied on PCR. Sequencing took place on an Illumina HiSeq 2500. Molecular barcoding was employed in the preparation of TCR libraries, with unique molecular identifiers being used to normalize TCRbeta repertoire quantification. Clones were called with MiXCR by TCRdb after fastp trimmed the public reads at Q25, and only in-frame beta chains were retained. Every CDR3 protein is listed once, alongside the most common genes and DNA of its rows. In all, the sample holds 800,000 to 1,000,000 distinct CDR3 sequences, and about 31% of those were seen once. Roughly 28% of the sample comes from the top ten.

The sequencing here drew on PBMCs, mostly from graft donor cells, taken 360 days after TCRalphabeta/CD19-depleted stem cell transplant. The source of these receptors is a boy under two years old who had a stem cell transplant for SCID, so the T cells may come from the graft donor.

The chain employs TRBV12-3 or TRBV12-4 and TRBJ1-5, with 7 bases fitting TRBD1. The CDR3 is 14 residues long. V trimming: 3 bases; J trimming: 6 bases; junction bases outside the gene matches: 5. The CDR3: CASSFKGATQPQHF. CDR3 coding DNA: TGTGCCAGCAGTTTTAAGGGGGCTACTCAGCCCCAGCATTTT.

The J gene is TRBJ2-5, the V gene TRBV3-1; D possibly uses TRBD1 or TRBD2 (6 bases each). Germline loops: CDR1 LGHDT, CDR2 YNNKEL (reference sequence). The V end lost 5 bases, the J end lost 3 bases, and 13 bases lay between the germline ends. The CDR3 length is 14 residues. The CDR3 nucleotides read TGTGCCAGCAGCTCACTGGGGGGCGAAGAGACCCAGTACTTC. This codes for CASSSLGGEETQYF.

In this sample, this clonotype turned up a few times. J is TRBJ2-7 and V is TRBV6-1; TRBD1 agrees at 7 bases. J lost 0 bases, V lost 6 bases, and 5 bases had no gene match. Germline V gene sequence: CDR1 MNHNS, CDR2 SASEGT. There are 14 residues in the CDR3. CDR3 residues: CASRTDRISYEQYF. The CDR3 region has the DNA TGTGCCAGCAGGACGGACAGGATCTCCTACGAGCAGTACTTC.

V gene TRBV20-1 combines with J gene TRBJ1-5; 7 bases are a match to TRBD1. After removal of 3 bases from V and 2 bases from J, the junction contained 4 bases not matched to a gene. Germline CDR1 reads DFQATT; CDR2 reads SNEGSKA (reference sequence). The CDR3 extends over 14 amino acids. The CDR3 nucleotides read TGCAGTGCTAGGGAACAGGGGCGCAATCAGCCCCAGCATTTT. Amino acids: CSAREQGRNQPQHF.

There are a few counts of this clonotype. The chain joins TRBV2 to TRBJ2-7; 9 nucleotides align to TRBD1. The length of the CDR3 is 15 residues. The trim removed 2 bases at V and 0 bases at J, leaving 2 bases unmatched. CDR1 and CDR2 (germline): SNHLY, FYNNEI. The CDR3 DNA sequence: TGTGCCAGCAGTGAAAGGGACAGGGTCTCCTACGAGCAGTACTTC. Translation: CASSERDRVSYEQYF.

V is TRBV20-1 and J is TRBJ2-3; 10 positions match TRBD2. This CDR3 has 14 residues. CDR1 is DFQATT, CDR2 SNEGSKA, per germline (reference sequence). Trimming at V came to 4 bases and at J to 5 bases, leaving 6 bases not matched to a gene. The CDR3 DNA is TGCAGTGCTACCCCCCTAGCGGGGGAAGATACGCAGTATTTT. Its protein product is CSATPLAGEDTQYF.

About this clonotype itself: An end of the junction differs from the germline gene, which may be a read error. The CDR3 sequence is CATSPDLAGGDNEQFF. In DNA form, the CDR3 reads TGTGCCACCAGCCCGGACCTAGCGGGGGGAGACAATGAGCAGTTCTTC. This chain connects TRBV3-1 to TRBJ2-1, with 11 bases lining up with TRBD2. CDR3 length: 16 residues. Germline CDR1 LGHDT, CDR2 YNNKEL (reference sequence).

In its sample, this clonotype was seen a few times. CDR3 sequence (DNA): TGTGCCAGCAGTCTGGGGGGCCGAGCAGATACGCAGTATTTT. This encodes CASSLGGRADTQYF. The chain combines TRBV28 with TRBJ2-3; D may be TRBD1 or TRBD2 (6 bases each). V was clipped by 5 bases and J by 4 bases, with 13 bases between them. CDR3 size: 14 residues. CDR1 MDHEN and CDR2 SYDVKM come from the germline V gene.

This clonotype was counted between two and nine times. The chain has TRBV12-3 or TRBV12-4 and TRBJ1-2, with D tentatively TRBD1 (6 bases). The CDR3 totals 13 residues. The V end lost 6 bases, the J end lost 3 bases, and 11 bases lay between the germline ends. CDR3 loop: CASRPTGHYGYTF. CDR3 sequence (DNA): TGTGCCAGCAGACCCACAGGGCACTATGGCTACACCTTC.

The chain couples TRBV3-1 to TRBJ2-7; D may match TRBD1 or TRBD2 (5 bases each). Germline V gene sequence: CDR1 LGHDT, CDR2 YNNKEL (reference sequence). The CDR3 contains 17 residues. Trimming cost V 3 bases and J 2 bases, with 20 bases left between them. The CDR3 region is CASSHRVRDRPPYEQYF. The CDR3 coding sequence is TGTGCCAGCAGCCATCGCGTAAGGGACCGACCACCCTACGAGCAGTACTTC.

Ten or more counts support this clonotype. This sequence joins TRBV5-6 and TRBJ2-4, with no clear D. Germline V gene sequence: CDR1 SGHDT, CDR2 YYEEEE. The ends were cut back, 0 bases at V and 9 bases at J, with 13 bases in the middle. This CDR3 contains 14 residues. The CDR3 coding sequence is TGTGCCAGCAGCTTGGTAGGGTTTAAGGGCATTCAGTACTTC. This codes for CASSLVGFKGIQYF.

This clonotype was detected a few times. A junction boundary mismatches the germline segment, possibly from a read error. J is TRBJ1-1 and V is TRBV28; D gene unclear. CDR1 is MDHEN, CDR2 SYDVKM, per germline. This CDR3 contains 13 residues. CDR3 loop: CASSLHSMTEDLF. Here the CDR3 DNA reads TGTGCCAGCAGTTTACACTCAATGACGGAAGATCTCTTT.

This clonotype was detected only a few times. The gene calls are TRBV27 and TRBJ2-1, with D unresolved. Germline V gene data show CDR1 as MNHEY and CDR2 as SMNVEV (reference sequence). The CDR3 consists of 12 residues. V was clipped by 10 bases and J by 2 bases, with 9 bases between them. The chain's CDR3 is CAIRTAYNEQFF. Here the CDR3 DNA reads TGTGCCATCCGGACGGCCTACAATGAGCAGTTCTTC.